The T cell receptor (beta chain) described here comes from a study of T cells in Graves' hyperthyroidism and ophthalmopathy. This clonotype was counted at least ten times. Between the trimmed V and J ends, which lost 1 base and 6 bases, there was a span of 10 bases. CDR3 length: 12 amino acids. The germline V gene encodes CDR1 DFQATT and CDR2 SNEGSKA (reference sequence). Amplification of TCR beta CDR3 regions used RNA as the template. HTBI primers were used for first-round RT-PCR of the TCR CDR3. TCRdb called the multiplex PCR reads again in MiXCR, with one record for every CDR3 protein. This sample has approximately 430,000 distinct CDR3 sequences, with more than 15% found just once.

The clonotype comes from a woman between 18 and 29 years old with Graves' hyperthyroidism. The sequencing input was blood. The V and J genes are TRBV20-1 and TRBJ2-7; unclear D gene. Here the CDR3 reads CSARGPSGEQYF. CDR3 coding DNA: TGCAGTGCTAGAGGACCCTCGGGCGAGCAGTACTTC.